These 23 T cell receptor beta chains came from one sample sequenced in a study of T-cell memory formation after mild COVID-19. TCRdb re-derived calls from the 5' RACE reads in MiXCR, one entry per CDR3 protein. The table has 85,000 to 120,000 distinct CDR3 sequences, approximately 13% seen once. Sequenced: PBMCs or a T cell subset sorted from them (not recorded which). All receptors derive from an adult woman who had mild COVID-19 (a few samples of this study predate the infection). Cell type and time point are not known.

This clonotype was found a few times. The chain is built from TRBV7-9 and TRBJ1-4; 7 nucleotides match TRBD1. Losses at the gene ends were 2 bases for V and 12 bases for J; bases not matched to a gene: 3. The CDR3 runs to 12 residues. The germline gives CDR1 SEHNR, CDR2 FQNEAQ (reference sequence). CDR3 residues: CASSLTGVELFF. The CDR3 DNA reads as TGTGCCAGCAGCTTAACAGGGGTGGAACTGTTTTTT.

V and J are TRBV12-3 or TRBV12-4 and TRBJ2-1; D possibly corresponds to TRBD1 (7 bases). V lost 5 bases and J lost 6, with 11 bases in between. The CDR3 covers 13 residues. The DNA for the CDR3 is TGTGCCAGCAGTCCCCAGGGGGGCAATGAGCAGTTCTTC. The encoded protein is CASSPQGGNEQFF.

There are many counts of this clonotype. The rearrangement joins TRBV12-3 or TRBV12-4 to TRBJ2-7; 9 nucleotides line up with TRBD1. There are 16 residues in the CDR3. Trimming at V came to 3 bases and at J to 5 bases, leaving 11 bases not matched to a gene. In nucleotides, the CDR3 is TGTGCCAGCAGTTTCTACAGGGGGCCGACGGGGGACGAGCAGTACTTC. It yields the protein CASSFYRGPTGDEQYF.

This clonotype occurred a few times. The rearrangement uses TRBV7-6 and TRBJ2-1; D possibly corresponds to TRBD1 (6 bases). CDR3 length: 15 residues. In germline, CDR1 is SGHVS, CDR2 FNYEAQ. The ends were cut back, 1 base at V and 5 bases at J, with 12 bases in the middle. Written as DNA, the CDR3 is TGTGCCAGCAGCTTAGAGGGGGACCCTAACAATGAGCAGTTCTTC. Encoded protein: CASSLEGDPNNEQFF.

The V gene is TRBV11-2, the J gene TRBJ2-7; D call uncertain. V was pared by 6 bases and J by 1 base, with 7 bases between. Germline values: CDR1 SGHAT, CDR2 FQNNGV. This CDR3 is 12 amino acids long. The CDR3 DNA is TGTGCCAGCAGGGGGTCATCCTACGAGCAGTACTTC. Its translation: CASRGSSYEQYF.

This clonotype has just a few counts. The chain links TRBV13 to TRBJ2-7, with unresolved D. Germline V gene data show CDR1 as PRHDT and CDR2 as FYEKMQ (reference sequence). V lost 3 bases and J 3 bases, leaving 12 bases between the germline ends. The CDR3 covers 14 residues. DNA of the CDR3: TGTGCCAGCAGCTTCCGGCAAGCAAGCTACGAGCAGTACTTC. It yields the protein CASSFRQASYEQYF.

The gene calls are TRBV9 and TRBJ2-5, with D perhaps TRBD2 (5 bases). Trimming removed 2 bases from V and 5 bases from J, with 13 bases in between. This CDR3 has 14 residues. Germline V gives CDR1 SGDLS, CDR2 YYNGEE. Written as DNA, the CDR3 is TGTGCCAGCAGCGTTGGAGCGCGGGTCGAGACCCAGTACTTC. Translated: CASSVGARVETQYF.

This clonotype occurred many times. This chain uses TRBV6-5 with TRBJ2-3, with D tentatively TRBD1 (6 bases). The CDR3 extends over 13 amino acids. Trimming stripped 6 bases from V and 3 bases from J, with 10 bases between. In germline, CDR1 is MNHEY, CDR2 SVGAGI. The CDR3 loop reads CASSRGSTDTQYF. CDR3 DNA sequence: TGTGCCAGCAGCAGGGGTTCGACAGATACGCAGTATTTT.

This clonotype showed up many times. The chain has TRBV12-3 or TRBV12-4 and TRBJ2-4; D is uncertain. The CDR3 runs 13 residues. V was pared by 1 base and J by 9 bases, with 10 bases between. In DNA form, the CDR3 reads TGTGCCAGCAGTTTAGAGGATTCGTCCATTCAGTACTTC. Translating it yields CASSLEDSSIQYF.

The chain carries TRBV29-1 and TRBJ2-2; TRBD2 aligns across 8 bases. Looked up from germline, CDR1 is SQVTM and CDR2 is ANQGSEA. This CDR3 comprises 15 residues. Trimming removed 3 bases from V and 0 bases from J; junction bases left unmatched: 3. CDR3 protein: CSVDVGGANTGELFF. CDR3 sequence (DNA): TGCAGCGTTGATGTCGGGGGGGCGAACACCGGGGAGCTGTTTTTT.

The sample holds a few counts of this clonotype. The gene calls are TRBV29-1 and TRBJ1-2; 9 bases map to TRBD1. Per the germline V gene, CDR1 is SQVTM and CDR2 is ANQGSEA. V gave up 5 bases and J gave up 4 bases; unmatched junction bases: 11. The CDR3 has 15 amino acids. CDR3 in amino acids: CSVPAPGQGGYGYTF. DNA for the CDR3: TGCAGCGTTCCCGCTCCGGGACAGGGAGGCTATGGCTACACCTTC.

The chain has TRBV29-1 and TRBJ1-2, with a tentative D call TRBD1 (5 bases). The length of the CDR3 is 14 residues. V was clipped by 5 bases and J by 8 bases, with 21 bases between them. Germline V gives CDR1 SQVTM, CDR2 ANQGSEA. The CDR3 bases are TGCAGCGTTCCCCGGGACGGGGATGAGAGAGGCTACACCTTC. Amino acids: CSVPRDGDERGYTF.

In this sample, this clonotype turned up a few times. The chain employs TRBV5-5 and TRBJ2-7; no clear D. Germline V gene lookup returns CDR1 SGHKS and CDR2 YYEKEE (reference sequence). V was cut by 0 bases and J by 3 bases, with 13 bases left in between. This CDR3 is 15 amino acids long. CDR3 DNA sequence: TGTGCCAGCAGCTTGGGGTCGGTTGACGGCTACGAGCAGTACTTC. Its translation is CASSLGSVDGYEQYF.

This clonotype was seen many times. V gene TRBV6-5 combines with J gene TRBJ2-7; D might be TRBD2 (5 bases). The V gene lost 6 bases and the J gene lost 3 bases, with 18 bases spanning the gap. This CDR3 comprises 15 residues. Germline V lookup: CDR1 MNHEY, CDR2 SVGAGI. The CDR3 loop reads CASSPEGSRFYEQYF. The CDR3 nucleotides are TGTGCCAGCAGCCCCGAGGGCAGCCGATTCTACGAGCAGTACTTC.

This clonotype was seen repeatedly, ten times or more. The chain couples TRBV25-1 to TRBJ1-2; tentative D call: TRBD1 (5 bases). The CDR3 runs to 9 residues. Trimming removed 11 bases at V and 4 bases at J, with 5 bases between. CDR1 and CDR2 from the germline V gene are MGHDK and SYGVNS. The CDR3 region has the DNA TGTGCCGGGACCTATGGCTACACCTTC. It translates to CAGTYGYTF.

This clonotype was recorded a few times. The CDR3 protein is CASRQGWETQYF. CDR3 coding DNA: TGTGCCAGCCGGCAGGGTTGGGAGACCCAGTACTTC. The chain combines TRBV12-3 or TRBV12-4 with TRBJ2-5; tentatively, D is TRBD1 (5 bases). Trimming took 8 bases from V and 5 from J, leaving 12 bases between them. This CDR3 comprises 12 residues.

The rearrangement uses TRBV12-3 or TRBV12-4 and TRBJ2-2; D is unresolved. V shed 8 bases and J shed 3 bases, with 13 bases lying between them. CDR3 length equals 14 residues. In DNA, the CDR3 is TGTGCCAGCGGCCTAACAAGGGACACCGGGGAGCTGTTTTTT. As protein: CASGLTRDTGELFF.

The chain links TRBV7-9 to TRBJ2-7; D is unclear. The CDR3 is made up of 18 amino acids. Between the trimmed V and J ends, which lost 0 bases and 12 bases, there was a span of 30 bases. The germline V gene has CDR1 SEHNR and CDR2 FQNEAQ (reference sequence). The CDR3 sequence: CASSLAVGFTASGFDAYF. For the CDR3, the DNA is TGTGCCAGCAGCTTAGCGGTCGGTTTCACCGCCTCGGGTTTCGATGCGTACTTC.

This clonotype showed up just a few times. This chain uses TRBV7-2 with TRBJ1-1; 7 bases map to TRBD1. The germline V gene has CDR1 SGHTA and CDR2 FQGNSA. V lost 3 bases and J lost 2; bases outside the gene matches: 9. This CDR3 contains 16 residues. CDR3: CASSFGLIGGNTEAFF. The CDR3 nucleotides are TGTGCCAGCAGCTTCGGTCTGATAGGGGGCAACACTGAAGCTTTCTTT.

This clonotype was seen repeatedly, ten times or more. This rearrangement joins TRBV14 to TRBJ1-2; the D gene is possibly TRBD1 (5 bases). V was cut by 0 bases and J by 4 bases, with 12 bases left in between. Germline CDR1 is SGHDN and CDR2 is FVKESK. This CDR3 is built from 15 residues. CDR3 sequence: CASSQEWGKSYGYTF. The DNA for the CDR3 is TGTGCCAGCAGCCAAGAGTGGGGGAAAAGCTATGGCTACACCTTC.

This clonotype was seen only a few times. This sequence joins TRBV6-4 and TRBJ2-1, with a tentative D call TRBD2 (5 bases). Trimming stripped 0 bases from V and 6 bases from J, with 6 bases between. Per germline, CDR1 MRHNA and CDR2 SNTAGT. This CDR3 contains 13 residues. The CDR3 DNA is TGTGCCAGCAGTGACTCGACTACCAATGAGCAGTTCTTC. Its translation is CASSDSTTNEQFF.

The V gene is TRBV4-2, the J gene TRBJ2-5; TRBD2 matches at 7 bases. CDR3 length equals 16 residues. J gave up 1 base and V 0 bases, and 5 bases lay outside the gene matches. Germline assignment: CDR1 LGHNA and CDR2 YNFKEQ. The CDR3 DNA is TGTGCCAGCAGCCAAGATCTGCGGGGGAGCCAAGAGACCCAGTACTTC. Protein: CASSQDLRGSQETQYF.

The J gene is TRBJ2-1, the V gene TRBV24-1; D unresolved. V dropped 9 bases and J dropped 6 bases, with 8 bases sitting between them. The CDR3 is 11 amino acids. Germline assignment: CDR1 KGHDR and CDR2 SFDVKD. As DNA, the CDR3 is TGTGCCACCTCCCTGACCAATGAGCAGTTCTTC. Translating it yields CATSLTNEQFF.